The 23 T cell receptor beta chains in this list originate from one sample, sequenced in a study of human T cells and chemical hapten exposure. Total RNA extraction was carried out from unfractionated whole blood. MiXCR, run by TCRdb on the 5' RACE reads, gives a single entry per CDR3 protein. The sample carries about 140,000 distinct CDR3 sequences, 4.1% recorded once. Source of these receptors: a female donor in good health.

This clonotype was recorded at least ten times. This sequence joins TRBV18 and TRBJ1-2; possible D gene TRBD1, 6 bases. The V end lost 6 bases, the J end lost 1 base, and 15 bases lay between the germline ends. Germline CDR1 is KGHSH and CDR2 is LQKENI. The CDR3 runs to 15 residues. In DNA form, the CDR3 reads TGTGCCAGCTCCCCCCGGACAGACCTTAACTATGGCTACACCTTC. This codes for CASSPRTDLNYGYTF.

This sequence joins TRBV6-5 and TRBJ1-1; D remains unclear. Per the germline V gene, CDR1 is MNHEY and CDR2 is SVGAGI. The CDR3 has 15 residues. V shed 5 bases and J shed 0 bases, with 13 bases lying between them. The CDR3 DNA follows: TGTGCCAGCAGTCGCCCCCGGCCTATGAACACTGAAGCTTTCTTT. Encoded protein: CASSRPRPMNTEAFF.

This clonotype came up many times. The rearrangement joins TRBV12-3 or TRBV12-4 to TRBJ2-3, with 12 positions matching TRBD2. The CDR3 is 20 residues long. J lost 3 bases, V lost 3 bases, and 16 bases had no gene match. The CDR3 is CASSFGPGLAGKGGTDTQYF. CDR3 sequence (DNA): TGTGCCAGCAGTTTCGGGCCAGGACTAGCGGGGAAAGGGGGAACAGATACGCAGTATTTT.

This clonotype was detected many times. The V gene is TRBV7-3, the J gene TRBJ2-2, with D tentatively TRBD2 (7 bases). There are 15 residues in the CDR3. V dropped 8 bases and J dropped 2 bases, with 15 bases sitting between them. Per germline, CDR1 SGHTA and CDR2 FQGTGA. CDR3 loop: CASYLGGANTGELFF. DNA for the CDR3: TGTGCCAGCTACCTTGGGGGGGCTAACACCGGGGAGCTGTTTTTT.

This clonotype was seen many times. The J gene is TRBJ1-1, the V gene TRBV7-8; D gene unclear. V was trimmed by 8 bases and J by 0 bases, leaving 22 bases between them. The CDR3 length is 17 residues. Per the germline V gene, CDR1 is SGHVS and CDR2 is FQNEAQ. Here the CDR3 DNA reads TGTGCCAGCCAACGACGGACTACGAGACTAATGAACACTGAAGCTTTCTTT. Its translation: CASQRRTTRLMNTEAFF.

This clonotype occurred many times. The chain recombines TRBV19 with TRBJ2-3; D may be TRBD1 (6 bases). V shed 0 bases and J shed 2 bases, with 24 bases lying between them. The CDR3 runs 20 residues. Germline assignment: CDR1 LNHDA and CDR2 SQIVND (reference sequence). The CDR3 sequence is CASSIDSPQGVFVLTDTQYF. The CDR3 region has the DNA TGTGCCAGTAGTATAGATTCTCCACAGGGAGTCTTCGTACTCACAGATACGCAGTATTTT.

This clonotype showed up many times. The chain has TRBV18 and TRBJ2-1, with 11 nucleotides matching TRBD2. The CDR3 runs to 17 residues. The germline gives CDR1 KGHSH, CDR2 LQKENI. Losses at the gene ends were 3 bases for V and 9 bases for J; bases not matched to a gene: 13. The CDR3 region is CASSPADVSGGAGEQFF. CDR3 in DNA: TGTGCCAGCTCACCGGCGGATGTTAGCGGGGGGGCCGGTGAGCAGTTCTTC.

The DNA of the CDR3 is TGCAGCGTGACCACACGGAACACTGAAGCTTTCTTT. Amino acids: CSVTTRNTEAFF. The chain uses TRBV29-1 and TRBJ1-1, with D unresolved. CDR3 length: 12 amino acids. V was pared by 6 bases and J by 1 base, with 9 bases between. Germline V lookup: CDR1 SQVTM, CDR2 ANQGSEA.

This clonotype showed up many times. V gene TRBV24-1 combines with J gene TRBJ1-2; 12 bases fit TRBD1. V lost 3 bases and J lost 2; bases outside the gene matches: 6. The germline gives CDR1 KGHDR, CDR2 SFDVKD. The CDR3 is 17 amino acids. CDR3: CATSDPGQGAWNYGYTF. The CDR3 nucleotides are TGTGCCACCAGTGATCCGGGACAGGGGGCGTGGAACTATGGCTACACCTTC.

This clonotype has at least ten counts. V and J are TRBV28 and TRBJ1-2; TRBD1 matches 10 bases. Germline CDR1 MDHEN, CDR2 SYDVKM. This CDR3 is 17 amino acids long. Unmatched junction bases numbered 9, after V lost 4 bases and J lost 1 base. CDR3 amino acids: CASSSTGQGTINYGYTF. CDR3 bases: TGTGCCAGCAGTTCCACGGGACAGGGGACCATTAACTATGGCTACACCTTC.

This chain uses TRBV9 with TRBJ1-2; weak D call: TRBD1 (5 bases). The V and J ends lost 4 bases and 2 bases respectively, with 12 bases between them. Germline CDR1 reads SGDLS; CDR2 reads YYNGEE. The length of the CDR3 is 14 residues. The CDR3 protein is CASSLVGANYGYTF. CDR3 DNA sequence: TGTGCCAGCAGCCTTGTTGGGGCAAACTATGGCTACACCTTC.

This clonotype came up many times. The genes are TRBV5-5 and TRBJ2-5, with D possibly TRBD2 on 5 matching bases. V lost 4 bases and J lost 4, with 20 bases in between. From germline, CDR1 is SGHKS and CDR2 YYEKEE (reference sequence). CDR3 length: 16 amino acids. The DNA of the CDR3 is TGTGCCAGCAGCCATGGGGTTGGGGATGGAGGAGAGACCCAGTACTTC. It codes for CASSHGVGDGGETQYF. Together with reference TRBV5-5 and TRBJ2-5, the CDR3 gives the full variable domain: DAGVTQSPTHLIKTRGQQVTLRCSPISGHKSVSWYQQVLGQGPQFIFQYYEKEERGRGNFPDRFSARQFPNYSSELNVNALLLGDSALYLCASSHGVGDGGETQYFGPGTRLLVL.

This clonotype was observed many times. The chain couples TRBV5-1 to TRBJ2-1; the match to TRBD2 covers 7 bases. With V trimmed by 3 bases and J by 10 bases, 13 bases remained unmatched. CDR3 length: 15 residues. The germline gives CDR1 SGHRS, CDR2 YFSETQ. The CDR3 DNA sequence: TGCGCCAGCAGCTGGACGGCGGGGGTATACGGGGAGCAGTTCTTC. This translates into CASSWTAGVYGEQFF.

The sample holds many counts of this clonotype. J is TRBJ1-2 and V is TRBV28, with TRBD1 as a possible D gene (5 bases). CDR1 and CDR2 from the germline V gene are MDHEN and SYDVKM. This CDR3 contains 15 residues. V lost 5 bases to trimming and J lost 7 bases, with 20 bases between them. CDR3 residues: CASSQWGSRESGYTF. The CDR3 nucleotides are TGTGCCAGCAGTCAATGGGGCAGCAGGGAATCTGGCTACACCTTC.

The chain is built from TRBV3-1 and TRBJ2-3, with D perhaps TRBD2 (7 bases). Germline CDR1 is LGHDT and CDR2 is YNNKEL (reference sequence). The CDR3 runs to 16 residues. Trimming left V 4 bases short and J 0 bases short, with 14 bases between. The CDR3 DNA is TGTGCCAGCAGCCCTCGGGGAGGGGGGAGCACAGATACGCAGTATTTT. Translation gives CASSPRGGGSTDTQYF.

At least ten counts were recorded for this clonotype. The chain employs TRBV18 and TRBJ1-5; TRBD1 agrees at 7 bases. V was clipped by 5 bases and J by 0 bases; unmatched bases: 7. Germline V gene data show CDR1 as KGHSH and CDR2 as LQKENI. CDR3 length: 16 residues. CDR3 DNA sequence: TGTGCCAGCTCAGATCAGGGGGTCGGTAGCAATCAGCCCCAGCATTTT. It encodes CASSDQGVGSNQPQHF.

This clonotype has a handful of counts. This sequence joins TRBV29-1 and TRBJ1-1, with D tentatively TRBD1 (5 bases). The ends were cut back, 2 bases at V and 1 base at J, with 8 bases in the middle. The CDR3 sequence is 13 residues long. Germline values: CDR1 SQVTM, CDR2 ANQGSEA. CDR3 region: CSVEIGGNTEAFF. The DNA for the CDR3 is TGCAGCGTTGAAATTGGGGGGAACACTGAAGCTTTCTTT.

This clonotype was counted between two and nine times. The chain employs TRBV5-4 and TRBJ1-1; possible D gene TRBD1, 5 bases. Trimming removed 3 bases from V and 1 base from J, with 10 bases in between. This CDR3 contains 14 residues. Germline CDR1 SGHNT, CDR2 YYREEE (reference sequence). The CDR3 here is CASSSAGTNTEAFF. CDR3 coding DNA: TGTGCCAGCAGCTCCGCGGGGACGAACACTGAAGCTTTCTTT.

The chain combines TRBV7-2 with TRBJ2-3; 7 nucleotides agree with TRBD2. V lost 2 bases and J lost 1; bases outside the gene matches: 9. The CDR3 sequence is 17 residues long. Germline CDR1 is SGHTA and CDR2 is FQGNSA. CDR3 in DNA: TGTGCCAGCAGCTTACAAATCGGGGGGACGCGCACAGATACGCAGTATTTT. Protein product: CASSLQIGGTRTDTQYF. The full variable domain, in which reference TRBV7-2 and TRBJ2-3 provide the parts outside the CDR3, is GAGVSQSPSNKVTEKGKDVELRCDPISGHTALYWYRQSLGQGLEFLIYFQGNSAPDKSGLPSDRFSAERTGGSVSTLTIQRTQQEDSAVYLCASSLQIGGTRTDTQYFGPGTRLTVL.

This clonotype came up many times. The chain recombines TRBV7-2 with TRBJ2-1, with 13 nucleotides matching TRBD2. After removal of 5 bases from V and 7 bases from J, the junction contained 11 bases not matched to a gene. The CDR3 spans 17 residues. In germline, CDR1 is SGHTA, CDR2 FQGNSA. CDR3 amino acids: CASSLTSGGAIMNEQFF. In DNA, the CDR3 is TGTGCCAGCAGCCTTACTAGCGGGGGGGCAATCATGAATGAGCAGTTCTTC.

This clonotype was counted at least ten times. The chain is built from TRBV2 and TRBJ2-4, with D possibly being TRBD2 (6 bases). The germline gives CDR1 SNHLY, CDR2 FYNNEI. This CDR3 has 13 amino acids. Trimming removed 7 bases from V and 9 bases from J, with 16 bases in between. The DNA of the CDR3 is TGTGCCAGCATCAATCCCCAGGGAGGCATTCAGTACTTC. Translated: CASINPQGGIQYF.

This clonotype was seen a few times. The chain couples TRBV5-1 to TRBJ2-4; TRBD2 is a possible D gene (5 bases). The germline CDR1 and CDR2 sequences are SGHRS and YFSETQ. Trimming cost V 3 bases and J 3 bases, with 28 bases left between them. The CDR3 contains 20 residues. As DNA, the CDR3 is TGCGCCAGCAGCTCGGGAATTGGTCATCTCCCTAAGGTTGGCAAAAACATTCAGTACTTC. This translates into CASSSGIGHLPKVGKNIQYF.

This clonotype was counted ten times or more. The chain's CDR3 is CASSEMAGVGGSPLHF. CDR3 in DNA: TGTGCCAGCAGTGAAATGGCAGGGGTAGGTGGTTCACCCCTCCACTTT. The rearrangement links TRBV25-1 to TRBJ1-6, with D possibly TRBD1 on 6 matching bases. The CDR3 length is 16 residues. V was cut by 2 bases and J by 9 bases, with 17 bases left in between. Germline V gene lookup returns CDR1 MGHDK and CDR2 SYGVNS. Filled out from reference TRBV25-1 and TRBJ1-6, the complete variable domain reads EADIYQTPRYLVIGTGKKITLECSQTMGHDKMYWYQQDPGMELHLIHYSYGVNSTEKGDLSSESTVSRIRTEHFPLTLESARPSHTSQYLCASSEMAGVGGSPLHFGNGTRLTVT.